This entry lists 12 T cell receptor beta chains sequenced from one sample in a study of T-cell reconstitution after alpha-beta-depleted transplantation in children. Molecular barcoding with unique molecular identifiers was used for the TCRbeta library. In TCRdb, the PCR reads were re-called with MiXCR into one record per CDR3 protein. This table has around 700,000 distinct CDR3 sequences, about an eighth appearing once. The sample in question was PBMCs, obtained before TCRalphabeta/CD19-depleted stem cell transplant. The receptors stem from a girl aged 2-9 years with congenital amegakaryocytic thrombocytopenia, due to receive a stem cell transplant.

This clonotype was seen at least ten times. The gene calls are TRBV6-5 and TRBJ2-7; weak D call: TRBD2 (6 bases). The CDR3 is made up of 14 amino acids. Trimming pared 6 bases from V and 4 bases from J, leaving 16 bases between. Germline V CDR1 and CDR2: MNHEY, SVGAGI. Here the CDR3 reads CASSLGGIGYEQYF. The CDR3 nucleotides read TGTGCCAGCAGCCTCGGCGGGATCGGGTACGAGCAGTACTTC.

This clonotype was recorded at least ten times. CDR3: CASSLDRIEQYF. CDR3 DNA: TGTGCCAGCAGCTTAGATCGCATCGAGCAGTACTTC. This chain joins TRBV7-9 and TRBJ2-7; D not certain. Germline V CDR1 and CDR2: SEHNR, FQNEAQ (reference sequence). Trimming shortened V by 1 base and J by 6 bases, and 7 bases separated the two germline ends. CDR3 length equals 12 residues.

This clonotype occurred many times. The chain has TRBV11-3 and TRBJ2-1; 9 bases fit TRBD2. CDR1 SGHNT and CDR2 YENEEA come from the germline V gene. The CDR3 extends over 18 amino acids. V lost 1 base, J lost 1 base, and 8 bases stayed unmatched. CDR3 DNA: TGTGCCAGCAGCTTAGTAACTGGCGGGAGGGCATCCTACAATGAGCAGTTCTTC. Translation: CASSLVTGGRASYNEQFF.

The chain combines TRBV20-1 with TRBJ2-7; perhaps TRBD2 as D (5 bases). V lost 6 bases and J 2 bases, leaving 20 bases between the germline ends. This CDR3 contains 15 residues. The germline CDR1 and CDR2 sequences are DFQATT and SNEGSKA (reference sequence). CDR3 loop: CSANSPWESTYEQYF. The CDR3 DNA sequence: TGCAGTGCGAACTCCCCCTGGGAGAGTACCTACGAGCAGTACTTC.

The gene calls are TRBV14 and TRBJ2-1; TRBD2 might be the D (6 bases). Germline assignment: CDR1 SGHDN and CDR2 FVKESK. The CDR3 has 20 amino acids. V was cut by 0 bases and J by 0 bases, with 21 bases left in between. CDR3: CASSQDLDYRTHSSYNEQFF. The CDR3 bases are TGTGCCAGCAGCCAAGACTTGGACTACCGAACCCATAGCTCCTACAATGAGCAGTTCTTC.

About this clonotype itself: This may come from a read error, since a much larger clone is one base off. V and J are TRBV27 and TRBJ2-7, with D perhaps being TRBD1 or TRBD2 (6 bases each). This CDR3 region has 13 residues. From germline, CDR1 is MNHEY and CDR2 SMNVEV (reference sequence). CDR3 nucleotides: TGTAACGGAGGCGGGGACACTCCCTTGGAGCAGTACTTC. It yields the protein CNGGGDTPLEQYF.

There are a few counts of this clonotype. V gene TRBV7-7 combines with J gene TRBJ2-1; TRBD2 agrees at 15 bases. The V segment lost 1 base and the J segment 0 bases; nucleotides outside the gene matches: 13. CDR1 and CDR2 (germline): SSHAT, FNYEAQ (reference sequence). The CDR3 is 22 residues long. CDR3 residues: CASSLGMGVGLAGGSSYNEQFF. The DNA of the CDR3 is TGTGCCAGCAGCTTAGGGATGGGGGTAGGACTAGCGGGAGGGAGCTCCTACAATGAGCAGTTCTTC.

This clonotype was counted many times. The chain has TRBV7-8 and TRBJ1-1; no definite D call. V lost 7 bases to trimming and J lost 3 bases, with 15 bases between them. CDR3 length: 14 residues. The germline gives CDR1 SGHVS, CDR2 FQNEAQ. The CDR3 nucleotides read TGTGCCAGCACCCTAACCGAGGGATACACTGAAGCTTTCTTT. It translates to CASTLTEGYTEAFF.

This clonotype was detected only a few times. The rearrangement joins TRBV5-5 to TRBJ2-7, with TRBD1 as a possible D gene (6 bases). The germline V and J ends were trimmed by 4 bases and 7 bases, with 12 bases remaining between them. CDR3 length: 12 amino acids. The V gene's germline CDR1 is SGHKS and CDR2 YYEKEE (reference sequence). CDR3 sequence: CASSEGGWEQYF. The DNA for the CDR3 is TGTGCCAGCAGCGAAGGGGGTTGGGAGCAGTACTTC.

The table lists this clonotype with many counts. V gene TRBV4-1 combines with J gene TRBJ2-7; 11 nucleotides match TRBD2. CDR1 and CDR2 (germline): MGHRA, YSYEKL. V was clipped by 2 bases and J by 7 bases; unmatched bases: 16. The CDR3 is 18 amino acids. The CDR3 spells CASSQQTPGTSGLREQYF. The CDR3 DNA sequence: TGCGCCAGCAGCCAACAAACTCCCGGGACTAGCGGTTTAAGGGAGCAGTACTTC.

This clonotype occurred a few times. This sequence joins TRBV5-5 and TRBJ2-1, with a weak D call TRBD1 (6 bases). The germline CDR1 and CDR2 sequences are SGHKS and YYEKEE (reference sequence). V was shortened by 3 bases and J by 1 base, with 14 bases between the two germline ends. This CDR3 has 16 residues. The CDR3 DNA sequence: TGTGCCAGCAGCTCTACCTGGGACAAGTCCTACAATGAGCAGTTCTTC. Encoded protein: CASSSTWDKSYNEQFF.

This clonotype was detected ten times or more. The CDR3 is CASSLFSGYYTF. The CDR3 DNA sequence: TGTGCCAGCAGTTTATTCTCCGGGTACTACACCTTC. The chain links TRBV28 to TRBJ1-2; D unresolved. V was trimmed by 1 base and J by 10 bases, leaving 10 bases between them. CDR1 is MDHEN and CDR2 is SYDVKM in the germline V gene. This CDR3 has 12 residues.